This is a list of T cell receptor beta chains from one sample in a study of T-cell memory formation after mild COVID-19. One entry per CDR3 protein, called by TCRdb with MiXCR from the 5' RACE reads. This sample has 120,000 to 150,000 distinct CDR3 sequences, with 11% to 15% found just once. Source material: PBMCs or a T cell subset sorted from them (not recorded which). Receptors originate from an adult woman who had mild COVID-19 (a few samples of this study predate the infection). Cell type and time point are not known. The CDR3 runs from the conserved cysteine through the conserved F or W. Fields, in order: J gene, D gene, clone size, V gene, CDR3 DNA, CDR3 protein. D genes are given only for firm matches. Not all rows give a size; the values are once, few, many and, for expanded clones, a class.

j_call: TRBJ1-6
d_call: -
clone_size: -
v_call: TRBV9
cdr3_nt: TGTGCCAGCAGCGCGACAGGACGTCTCGCGCCCCTCCACTTT
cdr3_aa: CASSATGRLAPLHF

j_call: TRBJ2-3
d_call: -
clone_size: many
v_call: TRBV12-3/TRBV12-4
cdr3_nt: TGTGCCAGCAGGGGAGTTTCGGGCACAGATACGCAGTATTTT
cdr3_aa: CASRGVSGTDTQYF

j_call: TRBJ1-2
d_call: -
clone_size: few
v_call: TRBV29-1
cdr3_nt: TGCAGCGTTGATTCCAGCCAGCCCGTCTATGGCTACACCTTC
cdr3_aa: CSVDSSQPVYGYTF

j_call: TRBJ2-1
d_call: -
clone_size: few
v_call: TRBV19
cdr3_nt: TGTGCCAGTAGTATAAGCCAGGGGGGATACAATGAGCAGTTCTTC
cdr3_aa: CASSISQGGYNEQFF

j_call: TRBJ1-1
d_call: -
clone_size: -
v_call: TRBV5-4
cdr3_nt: TGTGCCAGCAGCTTGGCCCAGTTGACTTTACCTACGTTAGCTTTCTTT
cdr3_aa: CASSLAQLTLPTLAFF

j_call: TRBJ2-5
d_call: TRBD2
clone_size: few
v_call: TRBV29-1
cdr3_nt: TGCAGCGCCCCGGGGGGGCCGGAGACCCAGTACTTC
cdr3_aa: CSAPGGPETQYF

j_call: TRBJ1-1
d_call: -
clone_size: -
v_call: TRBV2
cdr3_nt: TGTGCCAGCAGTGAAGCCCAGGGCGGCACTGAAGCTTTCTTT
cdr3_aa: CASSEAQGGTEAFF

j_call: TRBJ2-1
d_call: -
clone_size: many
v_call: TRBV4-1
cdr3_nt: TGCGCCAGCAGCCAATTGCTTCTAGGCCGCAATGAGCAGTTCTTC
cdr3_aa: CASSQLLLGRNEQFF

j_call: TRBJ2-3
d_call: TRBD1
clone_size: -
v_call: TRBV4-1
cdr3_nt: TGCGCCAGCAGCCAAGAGGGGGGAGGACAGGGGCCCACAGATACGCAGTATTTT
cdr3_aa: CASSQEGGGQGPTDTQYF

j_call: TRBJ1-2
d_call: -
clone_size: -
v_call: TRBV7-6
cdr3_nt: TGTGCCAGCAGCTTAGGCATTGGAGGAGGCTACACCTTC
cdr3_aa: CASSLGIGGGYTF

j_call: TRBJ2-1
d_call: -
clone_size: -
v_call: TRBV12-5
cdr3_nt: TGTGCTAGTGGTTTGGTACTTGGAAGCTCCTACAATGAGCAGTTCTTC
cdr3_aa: CASGLVLGSSYNEQFF

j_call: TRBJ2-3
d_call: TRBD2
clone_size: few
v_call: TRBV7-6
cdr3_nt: TGTGCCAGCAGCCAGGGACTAGCGGGGGGGCCGGGCACAGATACGCAGTATTTT
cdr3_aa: CASSQGLAGGPGTDTQYF

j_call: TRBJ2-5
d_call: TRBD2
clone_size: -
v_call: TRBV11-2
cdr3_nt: TGTGCCAGCAGGCCGATGCTGGGACTAGCGGGACAAGAGACCCAGTACTTC
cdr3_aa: CASRPMLGLAGQETQYF

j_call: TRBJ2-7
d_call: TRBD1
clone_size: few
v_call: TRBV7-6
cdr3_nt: TGTGCCAGCTTCAGTCCGGGACAGGGGGTCTACGAGCAGTACTTC
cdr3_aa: CASFSPGQGVYEQYF

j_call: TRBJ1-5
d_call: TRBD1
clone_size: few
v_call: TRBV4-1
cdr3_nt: TGCGCCAGCAGCCACGGGACAGGTGGAAGCAATCAGCCCCAGCATTTT
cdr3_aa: CASSHGTGGSNQPQHF

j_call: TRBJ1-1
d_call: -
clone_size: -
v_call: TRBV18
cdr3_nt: TGTGCCAGCTCACCACGGGGAAAGCAGAACACTGAAGCTTTCTTT
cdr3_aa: CASSPRGKQNTEAFF

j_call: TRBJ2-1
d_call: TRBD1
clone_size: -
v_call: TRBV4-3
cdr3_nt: TGCGCCAGCAGCCAAGGGGACAGTTCCTACAATGAGCAGTTCTTC
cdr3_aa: CASSQGDSSYNEQFF

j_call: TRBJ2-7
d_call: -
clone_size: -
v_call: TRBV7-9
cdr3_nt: TGTGCCAGCAGCTTAGGGGTGGGGGTTCGGCAATCCGAGCAGTACTTC
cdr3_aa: CASSLGVGVRQSEQYF

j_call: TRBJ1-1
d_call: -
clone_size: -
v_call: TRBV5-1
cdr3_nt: TGCGCCAGCAGCTTGGCCGGGTCAGGGAACACTGAAGCTTTCTTT
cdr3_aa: CASSLAGSGNTEAFF

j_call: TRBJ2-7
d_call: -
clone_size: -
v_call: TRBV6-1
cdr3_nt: TGTGCCAGCAGTGAATTTGGCCCGGACATCTTAAGCCACGAGCAGTACTTC
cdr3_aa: CASSEFGPDILSHEQYF

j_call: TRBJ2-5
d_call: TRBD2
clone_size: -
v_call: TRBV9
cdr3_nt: TGTGCCAGCAGCGTGGTAGGACTAGCGGGTGAGACCCAGTACTTC
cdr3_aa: CASSVVGLAGETQYF

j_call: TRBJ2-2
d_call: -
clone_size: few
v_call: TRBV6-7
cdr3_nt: TGTGCCAGCAGTTACTCCAGGGCGGGGAACACCGGGGAGCTGTTTTTT
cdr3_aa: CASSYSRAGNTGELFF

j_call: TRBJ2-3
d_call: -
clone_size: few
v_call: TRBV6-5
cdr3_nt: TGTGCCAGCAGCGAAGACCCCACAGATACGCAGTATTTT
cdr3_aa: CASSEDPTDTQYF

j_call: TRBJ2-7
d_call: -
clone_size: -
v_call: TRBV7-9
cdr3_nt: TGTGCCAGCAGCTGGGGGTCCGAGCAGTACTTC
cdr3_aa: CASSWGSEQYF

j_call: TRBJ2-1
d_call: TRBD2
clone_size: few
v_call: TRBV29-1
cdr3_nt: TGCAGCGTGGCCGGACTAGCGGGAGTAGGGTACAATGAGCAGTTCTTC
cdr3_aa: CSVAGLAGVGYNEQFF

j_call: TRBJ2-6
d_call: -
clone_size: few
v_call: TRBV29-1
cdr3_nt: TGCAGCGCTCACATAGGGGTGGGCGCTGGGGCCAACGTCCTGACTTTC
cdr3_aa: CSAHIGVGAGANVLTF

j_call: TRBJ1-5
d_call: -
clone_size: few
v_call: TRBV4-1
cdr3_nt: TGCGCCAGCAGCCAAAGGTCAGGGTCGCAGCCCCAGCATTTT
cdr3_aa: CASSQRSGSQPQHF

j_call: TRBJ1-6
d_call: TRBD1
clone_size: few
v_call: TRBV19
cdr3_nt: TGTGCCAGTAGTATGGGCACAGGGGGAAATTCACCCCTCCACTTT
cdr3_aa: CASSMGTGGNSPLHF